The rows below give T cell receptor beta chains drawn from one sample of a study of T-cell reconstitution after alpha-beta-depleted transplantation in children. TCRdb recomputed calls from the PCR reads with MiXCR, one row per CDR3 protein. The sample carries 200,000 to 250,000 distinct CDR3 sequences, roughly 8% recorded once. Material: PBMCs, mostly from graft donor cells, obtained 180 days after TCRalphabeta/CD19-depleted stem cell transplant. The origin of the receptors is a male patient between 10 and 17 years old who had a stem cell transplant for acute lymphoblastic leukemia, so the T cells may come from the graft donor. The CDR3 runs from the conserved cysteine through the conserved F or W. The D gene is left open where the match is weak. Part of the rows lack a size; the others show once, few, many or a class for expanded clones.

V gene	clone size	D gene	J gene	CDR3 DNA	CDR3 protein
TRBV9	many	TRBD1	TRBJ2-5	TGTGCCAGCAGCCCAGGACAGGTGCAAGAGACCCAGTACTTC	CASSPGQVQETQYF
TRBV20-1	many	-	TRBJ1-4	TGCAGTGCAGACGCCCGAGCGAAATCTAATGAAAAACTGTTTTTT	CSADARAKSNEKLFF
TRBV9	many	-	TRBJ2-2	TGTGCCAGCAGCGCAGTAGCCTGGGAGCTGTTTTTT	CASSAVAWELFF
TRBV7-2	many	-	TRBJ2-7	TGTGCCAGCAGCCTCGAGAAAGGCGCCTACGAGCAGTACTTC	CASSLEKGAYEQYF
TRBV5-6	many	TRBD2	TRBJ2-3	TGTGCCAGCAGCTTATGGACTAGCGGGGTTGCGGGCACAGATACGCAGTATTTT	CASSLWTSGVAGTDTQYF
TRBV5-1	many	TRBD2	TRBJ2-2	TGCGCCACCAGGGGGACTAGCGGGACCGGGGAGCTGTTTTTT	CATRGTSGTGELFF
TRBV7-9	many	-	TRBJ2-2	TGTGCCACCGGCGGGGAGCTGTTTTTT	CATGGELFF
TRBV6-5	many	TRBD1	TRBJ1-5	TGTGCCAGCAGCCCAGGGGACAGGGCAAATCAGCCCCAGCATTTT	CASSPGDRANQPQHF
TRBV29-1	many	-	TRBJ2-7	TGCAGCGTAGCTGGTAGGAATCGGGGCGAGCAGTACTTC	CSVAGRNRGEQYF
TRBV7-3	many	TRBD2	TRBJ2-1	TGTGCCAGCAGCCCACTTGGACTAGCGGGGGGCCTCTACAATGAGCAGTTCTTC	CASSPLGLAGGLYNEQFF
TRBV6-1	many	-	TRBJ1-6	TGTGCCAGCAGTGCACAGGTTGGCAAGTCACCCCTCCACTTT	CASSAQVGKSPLHF
TRBV4-3	-	-	TRBJ1-1	TGCGCCAGCAGCCAAGAGAGCTCTGACACTTGGAACACTGAAGCTTTCTTT	CASSQESSDTWNTEAFF
TRBV5-1	many	-	TRBJ2-1	TGCGCCAGCAGCTTGCAGGGAAGCTCCTACAATGAGCAGTTCTTC	CASSLQGSSYNEQFF